A single sample is the source of the 27 T cell receptor beta chains below, sequenced in a study of shared clonotypes between healthy human individuals. Clones were read by immunoSEQ multiplex PCR, and TCRdb kept only the in-frame ones, dropping some. The table includes roughly 1,100,000 clones, roughly 70% detected once. The sequenced sample consisted of memory CD4+ T cells sorted from blood. Specified subset: CD45RA-negative fraction. These receptors came from a man between 18 and 35 years old in good health.

The J gene is TRBJ2-7, the V gene TRBV5-1; unclear D gene. This CDR3 has 13 amino acids. V gave up 0 bases and J gave up 4 bases, with 8 bases separating them. Germline-derived CDR1 and CDR2 are SGHRS and YFSETQ. The chain's CDR3 is CASSLGFGYEQYF. In nucleotides, the CDR3 is TGCGCCAGCAGCTTGGGGTTCGGGTACGAGCAGTACTTC.

In DNA, the CDR3 is TGTGCCAGCACCCTGGCCGGGACTAGCAGTTACGAGCAGTACTTC. This sequence encodes CASTLAGTSSYEQYF. The genes are TRBV5-4 and TRBJ2-7; 9 positions match TRBD2. Trimming cost V 6 bases and J 4 bases; bases outside gene matches: 11. Germline CDR1 SGHNT, CDR2 YYREEE (reference sequence). The CDR3 extends over 15 amino acids.

The sample holds a few counts of this clone. One base away lies a much larger clone, so this may be a sequencing read error. The chain couples TRBV9 to TRBJ2-5; D uncertain. The V end was cut by 1 base, the J end by 2 bases, with 0 bases between. This CDR3 is 11 amino acids long. The germline gives CDR1 SGDLS, CDR2 YYNGEE. CDR3 sequence (DNA): TGTGCCAGCAGCGTACAAGAGACCCAGTACTTC. This encodes CASSVQETQYF.

Only a few counts were recorded for this clone. The chain employs TRBV11-3 and TRBJ2-2; D perhaps matches TRBD1 (6 bases). The CDR3 is 14 residues long. CDR1 and CDR2 from the germline V gene are SGHNT and YENEEA. Trimming shortened V by 5 bases and J by 2 bases, and 9 bases separated the two germline ends. Here the CDR3 reads CASSRQANTGELFF. CDR3 in DNA: TGTGCCAGCAGCCGACAGGCAAACACCGGGGAGCTGTTTTTT.

This clone came up once. V gene TRBV11-3 combines with J gene TRBJ2-2; D might be TRBD2 (6 bases). V gave up 1 base and J gave up 3 bases, with 12 bases separating them. The CDR3 covers 16 residues. Germline values: CDR1 SGHNT, CDR2 YENEEA. The CDR3 bases are TGTGCCAGCAGCTTAGGATGGGTAGCGGACACCGGGGAGCTGTTTTTT. Translated: CASSLGWVADTGELFF. Supplemented by reference TRBV11-3 and TRBJ2-2, the full variable domain reads EAGVVQSPRYKIIEKKQPVAFWCNPISGHNTLYWYLQNLGQGPELLIRYENEEAVDDSQLPKDRFSAERLKGVDSTLKIQPAELGDSAVYLCASSLGWVADTGELFFGEGSRLTVL.

This clone was detected a few times. This specimen includes other DNA sequences encoding the same CDR3. This chain uses TRBV27 with TRBJ1-1; D gene unclear. The CDR3 is made up of 13 amino acids. In germline, CDR1 is MNHEY, CDR2 SMNVEV (reference sequence). Trimming removed 2 bases at V and 1 base at J, with 5 bases between. The CDR3 nucleotides are TGTGCCAGCAGTTTAAAAGGGAACACTGAAGCTTTCTTT. This codes for CASSLKGNTEAFF.

The V and J genes are TRBV5-8 and TRBJ2-5; D is possibly TRBD1 or TRBD2 (5 bases each). The CDR3 is 14 residues long. The V gene lost 6 bases and the J gene lost 3 bases, with 15 bases spanning the gap. Germline CDR1 SGHTS, CDR2 YDEGEE. The CDR3 DNA reads as TGTGCCAGCACCAATCCGGGACGAAAAGAGACCCAGTACTTC. This codes for CASTNPGRKETQYF.

The chain is built from TRBV6-5 and TRBJ2-5; 8 bases are shared with TRBD1. V was pared by 2 bases and J by 5 bases, with 7 bases of the junction left unmatched. The CDR3 is made up of 15 amino acids. CDR1 and CDR2 from the germline V gene are MNHEY and SVGAGI. The DNA of the CDR3 is TGTGCCAGCAGTTACGCCCGACAGGGGTTTGAGACCCAGTACTTC. It specifies CASSYARQGFETQYF.

The V call is TRBV7-9, the J call TRBJ2-5, with D hard to call. The CDR3 totals 14 residues. CDR1 SEHNR and CDR2 FQNEAQ come from the germline V gene (reference sequence). Between the trimmed V and J ends, which lost 3 bases and 1 base, there was a span of 9 bases. CDR3 sequence (DNA): TGTGCCAGCAGCTTCCGGAACTTCCAAGAGACCCAGTACTTC. This sequence encodes CASSFRNFQETQYF. The whole variable domain, remainder taken from reference TRBV7-9 and TRBJ2-5, is DTGVSQNPRHKITKRGQNVTFRCDPISEHNRLYWYRQTLGQGPEFLTYFQNEAQLEKSRLLSDRFSAERPKGSFSTLEIQRTEQGDSAMYLCASSFRNFQETQYFGPGTRLLVL.

V usage is TRBV4-1 and J usage is TRBJ2-3; 9 nucleotides match TRBD2. Germline trimming cut 3 bases from V and 4 bases from J; bases unmatched to any gene: 26. The CDR3 contains 22 residues. Germline CDR1 and CDR2: MGHRA and YSYEKL. This chain's CDR3 is CASSHPGGAGLREGPGSDTQYF. The CDR3 DNA follows: TGCGCCAGCAGCCATCCGGGGGGCGCGGGGTTGCGGGAGGGCCCAGGGTCAGATACGCAGTATTTT.

V is TRBV7-2 and J is TRBJ2-7, with 7 bases lining up with TRBD1. The germline CDR1 and CDR2 sequences are SGHTA and FQGNSA. CDR3 length equals 11 residues. J was trimmed by 7 bases and V by 6 bases; bases with no gene match: 3. The CDR3 sequence is CASSPRGEQYF. Written as DNA, the CDR3 is TGTGCCAGCAGTCCCAGGGGGGAGCAGTACTTC. Using reference TRBV7-2 and TRBJ2-7 for the parts outside the CDR3, the full variable domain is GAGVSQSPSNKVTEKGKDVELRCDPISGHTALYWYRQSLGQGLEFLIYFQGNSAPDKSGLPSDRFSAERTGGSVSTLTIQRTQQEDSAVYLCASSPRGEQYFGPGTRLTVT.

As to this clone: Other DNA sequences of this sample code for an identical CDR3. The chain uses TRBV7-2 and TRBJ2-5; 7 bases map to TRBD1. Germline CDR1 reads SGHTA; CDR2 reads FQGNSA. The CDR3 sequence is 14 residues long. Germline trimming cut 5 bases from V and 1 base from J; bases unmatched to any gene: 4. CDR3 nucleotide sequence: TGTGCCAGCAGCCGTCGGACAGGCCAAGAGACCCAGTACTTC. It specifies CASSRRTGQETQYF.

This chain connects TRBV28 to TRBJ2-1; 12 nucleotides align to TRBD2. Germline V gene lookup returns CDR1 MDHEN and CDR2 SYDVKM. With V trimmed by 6 bases and J by 5 bases, 5 bases remained unmatched. The CDR3 is 15 amino acids. CDR3 in amino acids: CASSSTSGGHNEQFF. CDR3 nucleotides: TGTGCCAGCAGCTCCACTAGCGGGGGGCACAATGAGCAGTTCTTC.

The CDR3 is CASSMTGNQPQHF. CDR3 coding DNA: TGTGCCAGCAGCATGACAGGAAACCAGCCCCAGCATTTT. The V and J genes are TRBV7-2 and TRBJ1-5; perhaps TRBD1 as D (6 bases). Trimming shortened V by 5 bases and J by 7 bases, and 12 bases separated the two germline ends. There are 13 residues in the CDR3. CDR1 is SGHTA and CDR2 is FQGNSA in the germline V gene.

The V call is TRBV6-5, the J call TRBJ2-7, with 7 bases identical to TRBD1. Losses at the gene ends were 5 bases for V and 1 base for J; bases not matched to a gene: 2. The CDR3 is 13 amino acids. CDR1 is MNHEY and CDR2 is SVGAGI in the germline V gene. CDR3 loop: CASSKGQSYEQYF. Here the CDR3 DNA reads TGTGCCAGCAGTAAGGGACAGTCCTACGAGCAGTACTTC.

The chain carries TRBV9 and TRBJ2-3; D remains unclear. Trimming removed 0 bases from V and 0 bases from J, with 8 bases in between. The CDR3 has 15 amino acids. The germline CDR1 and CDR2 sequences are SGDLS and YYNGEE. CDR3 in amino acids: CASSVGAVSTDTQYF. The CDR3 DNA reads as TGTGCCAGCAGCGTAGGGGCAGTCAGCACAGATACGCAGTATTTT.

This chain uses TRBV5-1 with TRBJ1-3, with TRBD1 matching 9 bases. Trimming cost V 4 bases and J 3 bases; bases outside gene matches: 5. The CDR3 sequence is 15 residues long. Germline CDR1 is SGHRS and CDR2 is YFSETQ. The DNA for the CDR3 is TGCGCCAGCAGCAGAAGGACAGGGGATGGAAACACCATATATTTT. As protein: CASSRRTGDGNTIYF.

The rearrangement links TRBV5-1 to TRBJ2-1, with D possibly TRBD2 on 8 matching bases. V was cut by 4 bases and J by 4 bases, with 18 bases left in between. The CDR3 runs to 16 residues. Germline V gene lookup returns CDR1 SGHRS and CDR2 YFSETQ. CDR3 sequence: CASSPPGGGSYNEQFF. CDR3 DNA: TGCGCCAGCAGCCCGCCGGGAGGGGGCTCATACAATGAGCAGTTCTTC.

The V gene is TRBV15, the J gene TRBJ2-1, with D uncertain. The CDR3 is 16 amino acids. Germline V gives CDR1 LNHNV, CDR2 YYDKDF (reference sequence). Trimming shortened V by 1 base and J by 0 bases, and 10 bases separated the two germline ends. The CDR3 is CATSRGGVPSYNEQFF. The DNA of the CDR3 is TGTGCCACCAGCAGAGGAGGCGTGCCCTCCTACAATGAGCAGTTCTTC.

In regard to this clone: An end of the junction differs from the germline gene, which may be a read error. The CDR3 sequence: CASREGAGGGTGELFF. The CDR3 nucleotides read TGTGCCAGCAGAGAAGGAGCGGGGGGAGGCACCGGGGAGCTGTTTTTT. The V call is TRBV6-1, the J call TRBJ2-2, with TRBD2 identical over 9 bases. CDR1 MNHNS and CDR2 SASEGT come from the germline V gene. The CDR3 has 16 amino acids.

In this sample, this clone turned up once. This sequence joins TRBV6-5 and TRBJ2-7; tentatively, D is TRBD2 (6 bases). Trimming took 0 bases from V and 3 from J, leaving 9 bases between them. The germline gives CDR1 MNHEY, CDR2 SVGAGI. CDR3 length: 14 amino acids. The CDR3 loop is CASSYSRGIYEQYF. The CDR3, as DNA: TGTGCCAGCAGTTACTCGCGGGGTATCTACGAGCAGTACTTC.

This clone occurred many times. The identical CDR3 is also encoded by other nucleotide sequences in the sample. The CDR3: CASSEAGTGATNEKLFF. CDR3 sequence (DNA): TGTGCCAGCAGTGAAGCGGGGACAGGGGCAACTAATGAAAAACTGTTTTTT. The chain combines TRBV2 with TRBJ1-4; 10 bases fit TRBD1. This CDR3 has 17 amino acids. J lost 0 bases, V lost 0 bases, and 1 base had no gene match. Germline loops: CDR1 SNHLY, CDR2 FYNNEI.

The rearrangement joins TRBV5-1 to TRBJ2-7, with D possibly TRBD2 on 5 matching bases. V lost 2 bases to trimming and J lost 2 bases, with 11 bases between them. CDR1 is SGHRS and CDR2 is YFSETQ in the germline V gene. The length of the CDR3 is 14 residues. CDR3 in DNA: TGCGCCAGCAGCTTTAGCTGGGAGACCTACGAGCAGTACTTC. Protein: CASSFSWETYEQYF.

This clone was found a few times. The gene calls are TRBV9 and TRBJ2-7; D gene unclear. With 0 bases removed from V and 5 bases from J, the gap between germline ends came to 3 bases. The CDR3 has 11 residues. CDR1 is SGDLS and CDR2 is YYNGEE in the germline V gene. The CDR3 DNA is TGTGCCAGCAGCGTAGGTAACGAGCAGTACTTC. Residues: CASSVGNEQYF. The full variable domain, completed using reference TRBV9 and TRBJ2-7, is DSGVTQTPKHLITATGQRVTLRCSPRSGDLSVYWYQQSLDQGLQFLIQYYNGEERAKGNILERFSAQQFPDLHSELNLSSLELGDSALYFCASSVGNEQYFGPGTRLTVT.

The CDR3 DNA reads TGTGCCACCAGCAGAGATGAGCGGGCAGGGAGTGAAAAACTGTTTTTT. Amino acids: CATSRDERAGSEKLFF. V and J are TRBV15 and TRBJ1-4, with D possibly being TRBD1 (5 bases). Per the germline V gene, CDR1 is LNHNV and CDR2 is YYDKDF (reference sequence). The CDR3 spans 16 residues. The V end was cut by 0 bases, the J end by 7 bases, with 15 bases between. Full variable domain (remainder filled in from reference TRBV15 and TRBJ1-4): DAMVIQNPRYQVTQFGKPVTLSCSQTLNHNVMYWYQQKSSQAPKLLFHYYDKDFNNEADTPDNFQSRRPNTSFCFLDIRSPGLGDTAMYLCATSRDERAGSEKLFFGSGTQLSVL.

The chain has TRBV4-1 and TRBJ2-1; D call uncertain. Germline CDR1 is MGHRA and CDR2 is YSYEKL. The CDR3 runs to 16 residues. Between the trimmed V and J ends, which lost 1 base and 0 bases, there was a span of 10 bases. The CDR3 here is CASSQVPLSSYNEQFF. CDR3 nucleotides: TGCGCCAGCAGCCAAGTTCCGCTTAGCTCCTACAATGAGCAGTTCTTC.

This clone has only one observation. The chain couples TRBV18 to TRBJ1-4; D not resolved. V lost 6 bases and J lost 5, with 7 bases in between. The CDR3 has 12 amino acids. CDR1 is KGHSH, CDR2 LQKENI, per germline. The DNA for the CDR3 is TGTGCCAGCTCCCCTCTGAATGAAAAACTGTTTTTT. Its protein is CASSPLNEKLFF.